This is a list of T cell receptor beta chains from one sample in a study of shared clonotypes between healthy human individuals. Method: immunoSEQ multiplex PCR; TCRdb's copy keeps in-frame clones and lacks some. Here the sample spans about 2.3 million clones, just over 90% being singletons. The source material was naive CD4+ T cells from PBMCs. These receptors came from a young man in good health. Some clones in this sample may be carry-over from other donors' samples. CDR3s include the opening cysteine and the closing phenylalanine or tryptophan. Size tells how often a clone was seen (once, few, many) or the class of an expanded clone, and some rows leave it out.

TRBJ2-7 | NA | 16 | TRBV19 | CASSTHSASPSYEQYF
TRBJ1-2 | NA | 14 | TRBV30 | CAWISETAAYGYTF
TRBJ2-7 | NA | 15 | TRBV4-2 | CASSGQPSTTYEQYF
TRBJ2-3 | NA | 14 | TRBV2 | CASSEERPLGTQYF
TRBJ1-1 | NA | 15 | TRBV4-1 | CASSPTPAGQAEAFF
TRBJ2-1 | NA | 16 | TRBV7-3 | CASSLTGLAGKHEQFF
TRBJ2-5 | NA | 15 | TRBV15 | CATSRVKTGVETQYF
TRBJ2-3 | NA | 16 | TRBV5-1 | CASSLEPPLSTDTQYF
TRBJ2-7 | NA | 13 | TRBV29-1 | CSVGGLNSYEQYF
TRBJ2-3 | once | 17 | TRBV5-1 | CASSLGLGGSRTDTQYF
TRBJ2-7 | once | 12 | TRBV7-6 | CASSPYKYEQYF
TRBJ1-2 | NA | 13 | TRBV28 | CASSTAGHNGYTF
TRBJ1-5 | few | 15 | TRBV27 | CASSPWGVRGLPQHF
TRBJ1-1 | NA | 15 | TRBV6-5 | CASRGWREGGTEAFF
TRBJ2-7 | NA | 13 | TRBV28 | CASRGGARHEQYF
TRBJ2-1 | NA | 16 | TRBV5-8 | CASSLAVSSSYNEQFF
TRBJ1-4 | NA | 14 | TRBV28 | CASSTGTGLEKLFF
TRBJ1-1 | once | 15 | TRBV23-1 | CASSQSGGKKAEAFF